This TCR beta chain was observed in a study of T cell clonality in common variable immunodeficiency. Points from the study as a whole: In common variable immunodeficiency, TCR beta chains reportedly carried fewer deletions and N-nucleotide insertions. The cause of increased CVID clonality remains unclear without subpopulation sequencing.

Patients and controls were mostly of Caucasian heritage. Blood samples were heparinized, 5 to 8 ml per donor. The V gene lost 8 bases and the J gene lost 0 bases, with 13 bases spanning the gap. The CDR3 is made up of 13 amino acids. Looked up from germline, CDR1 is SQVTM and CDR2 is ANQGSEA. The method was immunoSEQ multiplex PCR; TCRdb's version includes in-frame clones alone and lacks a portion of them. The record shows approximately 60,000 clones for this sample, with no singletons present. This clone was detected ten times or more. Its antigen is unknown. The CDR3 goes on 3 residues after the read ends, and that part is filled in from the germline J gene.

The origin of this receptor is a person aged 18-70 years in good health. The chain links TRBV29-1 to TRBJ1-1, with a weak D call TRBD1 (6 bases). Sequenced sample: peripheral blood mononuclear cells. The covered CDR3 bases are TGCAGCACTGACAGGAACATGAACACTGAA. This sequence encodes CSTDRNMNTE. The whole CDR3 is CSTDRNMNTEAFF.